These T cell receptor beta chains were read from a single sample in a study of cytomegalovirus exposure and HLA in healthy donors. Generated by immunoSEQ multiplex PCR, the TCRdb table keeps only in-frame clones and is missing some. Of around 90,000 clones in the sample, more than 55% were seen once. Material: PBMCs. Receptors were obtained from a woman aged 45-59 years in good health and CMV-seropositive. Both conserved end residues are part of each CDR3.

J: TRBJ1-1
V: TRBV6-6
CDR3: CASSGVSYEAFF

J: TRBJ2-1
V: TRBV30
CDR3: CAWTPGGSGYNEQFF

J: TRBJ1-4
V: TRBV28
CDR3: CASSPLQDLEKLFF

J: TRBJ1-1
V: TRBV7-8
CDR3: CASSLPGEGTEAFF

J: TRBJ1-1
V: TRBV15
CDR3: CATSRGGLLNTEAFF

J: TRBJ1-1
V: TRBV5-1
CDR3: CASSKGQHTEAFF

J: TRBJ2-6
V: TRBV28
CDR3: CASSLYQASGANVLTF

J: TRBJ2-2
V: TRBV29-1
CDR3: CSAGHGELFF

J: TRBJ1-1
V: TRBV29-1
CDR3: CSVRVDTYTEAFF

J: TRBJ1-1
V: TRBV4-1
CDR3: CASSQQMNTEAFF

J: TRBJ1-3
V: TRBV4-3
CDR3: CASSQDTERNTIYF

J: TRBJ1-5
V: TRBV2
CDR3: CASSRQGFNSNQPQHF

J: TRBJ2-1
V: TRBV7-8
CDR3: CASSLPGGPERGWNDEQFF

J: TRBJ2-7
V: TRBV7-2
CDR3: CAGSVGPGTYEQYF

J: TRBJ2-3
V: TRBV6-5
CDR3: CASRFRTHQVQYF

J: TRBJ2-1
V: TRBV10-3
CDR3: CAISALETRTRHEQFF

J: TRBJ2-1
V: TRBV6-1
CDR3: CASKTGDTYNEQFF

J: TRBJ2-5
V: TRBV11-2
CDR3: CASSLGTSGGWETQYF

J: TRBJ1-5
V: TRBV27
CDR3: CASSLSGTGIISSSQHF

J: TRBJ2-7
V: TRBV19
CDR3: CASSITGTGDYEQYF

J: TRBJ1-1
V: TRBV16
CDR3: CASSQSRTEAFF

J: TRBJ1-1
V: TRBV2
CDR3: CASQGWAYTEAFF

J: TRBJ2-1
V: TRBV7-2
CDR3: CASSPRTGSEQFF

J: TRBJ1-6
V: TRBV2
CDR3: CASSAGQGASPLHF

J: TRBJ2-3
V: TRBV2
CDR3: CASGRQSGGSPDTQYF

J: TRBJ1-5
V: TRBV5-4
CDR3: CASSLDTTQPQHF

J: TRBJ1-1
V: TRBV7-3
CDR3: CASSFTGGTEAFF

J: TRBJ2-7
V: TRBV4-2
CDR3: CASSQASAEQYF

J: TRBJ2-7
V: TRBV5-5
CDR3: CASSTRDSFYEQYF

J: TRBJ2-3
V: TRBV5-1
CDR3: CASSKGESTDTQYF

J: TRBJ1-5
V: TRBV12-5
CDR3: CASGLVRARTSPIQPQHF

J: TRBJ2-7
V: TRBV7-9
CDR3: CASSPGGESDEQYF

J: TRBJ2-5
V: TRBV7-6
CDR3: CASSFRGQGGETQYF

J: TRBJ1-2
V: TRBV19
CDR3: CASSISGGMDYGYTF

J: TRBJ2-1
V: TRBV28
CDR3: CASSLAGTLNEQFF

J: TRBJ1-1
V: TRBV7-2
CDR3: CASSLTTGNTEAFF

J: TRBJ1-1
V: TRBV30
CDR3: CAWSPEHGAFF

J: TRBJ1-1
V: TRBV6-5
CDR3: CASSLSMNTEAFF

J: TRBJ2-6
V: TRBV28
CDR3: CASSPQGQGSSGANVLTF

J: TRBJ1-1
V: TRBV7-9
CDR3: CSSNGGGGEAFF

J: TRBJ2-2
V: TRBV2
CDR3: CASTGDHSNTGELFF

J: TRBJ1-5
V: TRBV7-2
CDR3: CASRQRGTGGLSNQPQHF

J: TRBJ1-1
V: TRBV5-1
CDR3: CASSLAGSNEAFF

J: TRBJ1-2
V: TRBV4-3
CDR3: CASSQGRVRNYGYTF

J: TRBJ1-1
V: TRBV7-6
CDR3: CASSAYGGTEAFF